The rows below give T cell receptor beta chains drawn from one sample of a study of cytomegalovirus exposure and HLA in healthy donors. Clones were sequenced by immunoSEQ multiplex PCR, and TCRdb holds only the in-frame ones, with some missing. The sample contains fewer than 120,000 clones, about three quarters of which appear only once. Specimen: PBMCs. Every receptor here comes from a woman in her sixties in good health and CMV-seropositive. CDR3s include the opening cysteine and the closing phenylalanine or tryptophan.

CDR3 protein | V gene
CASSSARDRGLYNEQFF | TRBV11-2
CSVESGGYTF | TRBV29-1
CASSATNSYEQYF | TRBV28
CASSPRRAGRTDTQYF | TRBV18
CASSYLGQGAYEQYF | TRBV27
CATSREGTGQPGELFF | TRBV15
CASSPPLRASSYNEQFF | TRBV4-1
CASSIAYWTGNQPQHF | TRBV19
CASSMRQGAAKNIQYF | TRBV19
CASSSVPLNPGETQYF | TRBV7-6
CASRGLLANTGELFF | TRBV13
CASSVSRSNEKLFF | TRBV2
CSSATPGDRGPLSSYEQYF | TRBV7-9
CASTPPAGYEQYF | TRBV7-6
CASSPTGTDSYEQYF | TRBV18
CASSLGNSGSLYEQYF | TRBV5-1
CASSPGQANTEAFF | TRBV5-1
CASSSSRVNTEAFF | TRBV28
CASSSSSGEQYF | TRBV7-2
CASSEGLAGGKRWYF | TRBV7-6
CASRNRGETQYF | TRBV7-9
CASRLGQRDTEAFF | TRBV5-4
CASSSRTPGGVNYGYTF | TRBV5-1
CASSLGADNEQFF | TRBV5-1
CASSWEVDTQYF | TRBV5-5
CASSRSGKVPQYF | TRBV7-3
CASTSPGGRGGLAGEQYF | TRBV28
CASSKVEPSGANVLTF | TRBV21-1
CASSKIGSGSYEQYF | TRBV21-1
CASSGLTGLNGNTIYF | TRBV6-1
CASSLSRGGVDTQYF | TRBV27
CASSLRPGQGASEQYF | TRBV27
CASSLGLKRGGTDTQYF | TRBV5-1
CASSLWSGGANVLTF | TRBV27
CASRRSGTSGQETQYF | TRBV7-8
CASSPRGGTSLNEQFF | TRBV7-6
CASSPRTGTEAFF | TRBV27
CASPRGDTQYF | TRBV18
CASSQEISRAYYNEQFF | TRBV4-2
CASSQEKSNDNEQFF | TRBV4-1
CAISEAVLAGVSQYF | TRBV10-3
CASSPGTIRTPNTGELFF | TRBV7-9
CSIDLRQITNYGYTF | TRBV7-9
CASSDKISSEKLFF | TRBV2
CASSLDEGLEAFF | TRBV7-7
CASSVEGGTYEQYF | TRBV9
CASNEGTGVGEQYF | TRBV25-1
CSVDIQGETQYF | TRBV29-1
CASSPRGAGDYGYTF | TRBV9
CASGLVRGRYYGYTF | TRBV12-5
CASSTQGVGAQTPQHF | TRBV19
CASSEGGQIIYF | TRBV6-1
CASSSTDNEQFF | TRBV5-6
CASSFPGLASDTQYF | TRBV11-3